The 32 T cell receptor beta chains presented below share a single source sample, sequenced in a study of blood T cell repertoires in COVID-19. Clones were sequenced by immunoSEQ multiplex PCR, and TCRdb holds only the in-frame ones, with some missing. The data contain approximately 150,000 clones, roughly 89% of them singletons. Sequenced input: peripheral blood. These receptors came from a human donor in a cohort sampled during active COVID-19.

This chain connects TRBV30 to TRBJ1-3, with unresolved D. This CDR3 comprises 13 residues. V lost 4 bases and J 0 bases, leaving 7 bases between the germline ends. Germline assignment: CDR1 GTSNPN and CDR2 SVGIG (reference sequence). DNA of the CDR3: TGTGCCTGGATCACGAGCTCTGGAAACACCATATATTTT. This codes for CAWITSSGNTIYF.

The chain links TRBV5-1 to TRBJ2-7; a possible D gene is TRBD1 (5 bases). Germline CDR1 reads SGHRS; CDR2 reads YFSETQ. The CDR3 extends over 16 amino acids. V was clipped by 0 bases and J by 2 bases, with 15 bases between them. The CDR3 DNA reads as TGCGCCAGCAGCTTGGGCTCAAGGCAGGGTACCTACGAGCAGTACTTC. Protein product: CASSLGSRQGTYEQYF. Full variable domain (rest looked up from reference TRBV5-1 and TRBJ2-7): KAGVTQTPRYLIKTRGQQVTLSCSPISGHRSVSWYQQTPGQGLQFLFEYFSETQRNKGNFPGRFSGRQFSNSRSEMNVSTLELGDSALYLCASSLGSRQGTYEQYFGPGTRLTVT.

The chain links TRBV5-1 to TRBJ1-1, with TRBD1 matching 10 bases. CDR1 is SGHRS, CDR2 YFSETQ, per germline. The CDR3 is made up of 13 amino acids. V shed 2 bases, J shed 8 bases, and the junction held 3 bases outside the gene matches. In nucleotides, the CDR3 is TGCGCCAGCAGCTTAGGACAGGGGGTAGAAGCTTTCTTT. This codes for CASSLGQGVEAFF.

This clone was found a few times. The CDR3 DNA reads TGTGCCAGCAGCTCTACAGGGGGCTCCTACGAGCAGTACTTC. The encoded protein is CASSSTGGSYEQYF. The chain is built from TRBV27 and TRBJ2-7, with 8 bases lining up with TRBD1. Losses at the gene ends were 6 bases for V and 0 bases for J; bases not matched to a gene: 4. The CDR3 consists of 14 residues. The germline V gene has CDR1 MNHEY and CDR2 SMNVEV (reference sequence).

This chain joins TRBV3-1 (or the pseudogene TRBV3-2) and TRBJ1-6; TRBD1 aligns across 8 bases. This CDR3 spans 14 amino acids. Trimming at V came to 3 bases and at J to 7 bases, leaving 2 bases not matched to a gene. Per the germline V gene, CDR1 is LGHDT and CDR2 is YNNKEL (reference sequence). The CDR3 bases are TGTGCCAGCAGCCATACAGGGGGAAATTCACCCCTCCACTTT. Its translation is CASSHTGGNSPLHF.

The rearrangement uses TRBV4-3 and TRBJ2-2; D is possibly TRBD1 (6 bases). CDR1 LGHNA and CDR2 YSLEER come from the germline V gene. The CDR3 contains 15 residues. V lost 1 base and J lost 2, with 8 bases in between. CDR3 protein: CASSQGTDNTGELFF. DNA for the CDR3: TGCGCCAGCAGCCAAGGGACAGATAACACCGGGGAGCTGTTTTTT.

The chain carries TRBV5-1 and TRBJ2-4; TRBD2 is a possible D gene (5 bases). V dropped 0 bases and J dropped 5 bases, with 6 bases sitting between them. Germline CDR1 is SGHRS and CDR2 is YFSETQ. This CDR3 has 13 residues. In DNA form, the CDR3 reads TGCGCCAGCAGCTTGGAAGCGGAAAACATTCAGTACTTC. This encodes CASSLEAENIQYF.

The CDR3 sequence: CASRDSEYGYTF. The CDR3 DNA sequence: TGTGCCTCCCGGGACAGCGAATATGGCTACACCTTC. The chain couples TRBV10-3 to TRBJ1-2, with 7 bases that match TRBD1. CDR1 and CDR2 from the germline V gene are ENHRY and SYGVKD. The CDR3 contains 12 residues. Trimming cost V 11 bases and J 5 bases; bases outside gene matches: 8.

This clone was counted a single time. The chain recombines TRBV11-2 with TRBJ1-5; perhaps TRBD1 as D (6 bases). Germline assignment: CDR1 SGHAT and CDR2 FQNNGV. There are 15 residues in the CDR3. V was cut by 0 bases and J by 5 bases, with 11 bases left in between. The CDR3 protein is CASSLELAGDQPQHF. In DNA, the CDR3 is TGTGCCAGCAGCTTAGAGTTGGCAGGGGATCAGCCCCAGCATTTT.

This chain joins TRBV6-1 and TRBJ2-7, with a tentative D call TRBD1 (6 bases). Trimming left V 2 bases short and J 7 bases short, with 18 bases between. The CDR3 contains 15 residues. Germline V gene sequence: CDR1 MNHNS, CDR2 SASEGT. As DNA, the CDR3 is TGTGCCAGCAGTGAAAGTATGGCAGGGGCTGGGGAGCAGTACTTC. It codes for CASSESMAGAGEQYF.

The genes are TRBV5-1 and TRBJ2-5; TRBD1 matches 9 bases. The germline gives CDR1 SGHRS, CDR2 YFSETQ. The CDR3 covers 15 residues. J gave up 5 bases and V 1 base, and 6 bases lay outside the gene matches. CDR3 nucleotides: TGCGCCAGCAGCTTGTACACAGGGGGCTTGGAGACCCAGTACTTC. This encodes CASSLYTGGLETQYF.

The chain couples TRBV3-1 (or the pseudogene TRBV3-2) to TRBJ2-7; D is unresolved. The length of the CDR3 is 11 residues. Deletions cut 4 bases from V and 3 bases from J, with 4 bases between. Per the germline V gene, CDR1 is LGHDT and CDR2 is YNNKEL (reference sequence). CDR3 residues: CASSLHYEQYF. CDR3 in DNA: TGTGCCAGCAGCCTCCACTACGAGCAGTACTTC.

The chain has TRBV29-1 and TRBJ1-2, with 10 bases identical to TRBD1. Germline V CDR1 and CDR2: SQVTM, ANQGSEA. V lost 3 bases and J lost 5; bases outside the gene matches: 9. This CDR3 has 15 residues. The CDR3 sequence: CSVDPGQGVSYGYTF. The CDR3 DNA sequence: TGCAGCGTTGACCCCGGACAGGGGGTCTCTTATGGCTACACCTTC. Drawing the rest from reference TRBV29-1 and TRBJ1-2, the complete variable domain is SAVISQKPSRDICQRGTSLTIQCQVDSQVTMMFWYRQQPGQSLTLIATANQGSEATYESGFVIDKFPISRPNLTFSTLTVSNMSPEDSSIYLCSVDPGQGVSYGYTFGSGTRLTVV.

In this sample, this clone turned up once. The chain recombines TRBV5-1 with TRBJ1-3; 7 bases fit TRBD1. Germline assignment: CDR1 SGHRS and CDR2 YFSETQ. J lost 0 bases, V lost 4 bases, and 7 bases had no gene match. The length of the CDR3 is 16 residues. CDR3 coding DNA: TGCGCCAGCAGCGAAACCAGGGGGTACTCTGGAAACACCATATATTTT. Protein: CASSETRGYSGNTIYF.

The chain uses TRBV4-3 and TRBJ1-4, with 7 bases aligning to TRBD1. J was trimmed by 8 bases and V by 0 bases; bases with no gene match: 12. The CDR3 extends over 17 amino acids. Germline lookup yields CDR1 LGHNA and CDR2 YSLEER. CDR3 loop: CASSQEFGGQAKEKLFF. The CDR3 DNA follows: TGCGCCAGCAGCCAAGAATTCGGAGGACAGGCCAAGGAAAAACTGTTTTTT.

The chain employs TRBV30 and TRBJ2-1; 7 bases fit TRBD2. Looked up from germline, CDR1 is GTSNPN and CDR2 is SVGIG (reference sequence). This CDR3 is 13 amino acids long. The junction had 5 bases not matched to a gene; V was cut back by 3 bases and J by 6 bases. In nucleotides, the CDR3 is TGTGCCTGGAGCCCCGGGGGGTTCAATGAGCAGTTCTTC. Its translation is CAWSPGGFNEQFF.

The chain is built from TRBV20-1 and TRBJ1-2, with no clear D. Germline V gene lookup returns CDR1 DFQATT and CDR2 SNEGSKA (reference sequence). V was clipped by 6 bases and J by 6 bases, with 8 bases between them. CDR3 length equals 10 residues. CDR3 sequence reads: CSALEDGYTF. The DNA of the CDR3 is TGCAGTGCCTTAGAGGATGGCTACACCTTC.

The V and J genes are TRBV6-6 and TRBJ2-3; D is ambiguous. The CDR3 is made up of 11 amino acids. Germline CDR1 MNHNY, CDR2 SVGAGI (reference sequence). The ends were cut back, 5 bases at V and 4 bases at J, with 4 bases in the middle. CDR3 sequence reads: CASSIADTQYF. The CDR3 DNA is TGTGCCAGCAGTATCGCAGATACGCAGTATTTT.

J is TRBJ2-3 and V is TRBV5-4, with TRBD2 identical over 7 bases. Germline assignment: CDR1 SGHNT and CDR2 YYREEE (reference sequence). The CDR3 runs to 16 residues. The junction had 13 bases not matched to a gene; V was cut back by 4 bases and J by 5 bases. DNA of the CDR3: TGTGCCAGCAGCGCCCCCCTAAGCGGGACCCGAGATACGCAGTATTTT. Its translation is CASSAPLSGTRDTQYF.

This rearrangement joins TRBV27 to TRBJ1-5; no definite D call. Germline loops: CDR1 MNHEY, CDR2 SMNVEV (reference sequence). V shed 0 bases and J shed 0 bases, with 12 bases lying between them. The CDR3 contains 17 residues. The CDR3 spells CASSLSLSVLSNQPQHF. CDR3 nucleotide sequence: TGTGCCAGCAGTTTATCCCTGTCGGTACTTAGCAATCAGCCCCAGCATTTT.

The chain carries TRBV6-4 and TRBJ2-1; 13 bases match TRBD2. The V gene's germline CDR1 is MRHNA and CDR2 SNTAGT. The length of the CDR3 is 19 residues. V dropped 5 bases and J dropped 10; count of bases not matched to a gene: 20. DNA for the CDR3: TGTGCCAGCAGTAGACAACCTACTAGCGGGGGGGCCCAGGGCGGAGAGCAGTTCTTC. Its protein is CASSRQPTSGGAQGGEQFF.

This chain connects TRBV9 to TRBJ1-4; tentative D call: TRBD1 (6 bases). The CDR3 is 14 amino acids. Germline CDR1 and CDR2: SGDLS and YYNGEE. With 2 bases removed from V and 7 bases from J, the gap between germline ends came to 12 bases. The CDR3 region has the DNA TGTGCCAGCAGCGTTGCAGGGGATTTTGAAAAACTGTTTTTT. Protein sequence: CASSVAGDFEKLFF.

The gene calls are TRBV5-6 and TRBJ2-5; the match to TRBD2 covers 8 bases. With 1 base clipped from V and 4 bases from J, the junction kept 6 bases outside the gene matches. Per the germline V gene, CDR1 is SGHDT and CDR2 is YYEEEE. The CDR3 runs to 15 residues. The CDR3 nucleotides are TGTGCCAGCAGCTTGTTAGCGGGGCAGCTAGAGACCCAGTACTTC. This translates into CASSLLAGQLETQYF.

The rearrangement links TRBV6-6 to TRBJ2-1, with 8 bases lining up with TRBD1. CDR3 length: 15 residues. The trim removed 7 bases at V and 5 bases at J, leaving 10 bases unmatched. Looked up from germline, CDR1 is MNHNY and CDR2 is SVGAGI (reference sequence). The CDR3 bases are TGTGCCAGCATTCCCGGACAGGGTATAAACAATGAGCAGTTCTTC. This gives the protein CASIPGQGINNEQFF.

This sequence joins TRBV27 and TRBJ1-2; D may be TRBD1 (5 bases). Trimming cost V 5 bases and J 3 bases, with 16 bases left between them. There are 15 residues in the CDR3. Germline V gene sequence: CDR1 MNHEY, CDR2 SMNVEV (reference sequence). CDR3 DNA sequence: TGTGCCAGCAGTCTAAGACTGGGGGGGGACTATGGCTACACCTTC. Residues: CASSLRLGGDYGYTF.

This chain connects TRBV4-1 to TRBJ1-2, with TRBD1 matching over 8 bases. V was pared by 3 bases and J by 0 bases, with 9 bases of the junction left unmatched. Germline values: CDR1 MGHRA, CDR2 YSYEKL. The CDR3 sequence is 17 residues long. This chain's CDR3 is CASSHILGQGANYGYTF. The CDR3 region has the DNA TGCGCCAGCAGCCATATACTCGGACAGGGCGCTAACTATGGCTACACCTTC.

The chain employs TRBV6-1 and TRBJ2-1, with 10 nucleotides matching TRBD2. The CDR3 runs 18 residues. J gave up 4 bases and V 1 base, and 10 bases lay outside the gene matches. Germline V gene sequence: CDR1 MNHNS, CDR2 SASEGT. CDR3 nucleotide sequence: TGTGCCAGCAGTGAAGTCTTTCTAGCGGGGGTAGAGTACAATGAGCAGTTCTTC. Its protein product is CASSEVFLAGVEYNEQFF.

The V and J genes are TRBV10-3 and TRBJ1-1, with a weak D call TRBD1 (6 bases). Trimming removed 0 bases at V and 8 bases at J, with 13 bases between. From germline, CDR1 is ENHRY and CDR2 SYGVKD. This CDR3 comprises 14 residues. CDR3 in amino acids: CAISESAGAMEAFF. The CDR3 DNA reads as TGTGCCATCAGTGAGTCGGCAGGGGCAATGGAAGCTTTCTTT.

In its sample, this clone was seen a few times. The chain uses TRBV7-9 and TRBJ1-5; D is uncertain. V lost 1 base and J 6 bases, leaving 7 bases between the germline ends. This CDR3 contains 13 residues. Looked up from germline, CDR1 is SEHNR and CDR2 is FQNEAQ (reference sequence). The chain's CDR3 is CASSLGSTQPQHF. DNA for the CDR3: TGTGCCAGCAGCTTAGGGTCTACTCAGCCCCAGCATTTT.

The V gene is TRBV5-5, the J gene TRBJ2-1, with TRBD2 matching 11 bases. This CDR3 spans 15 amino acids. Germline V gives CDR1 SGHKS, CDR2 YYEKEE (reference sequence). V was pared by 4 bases and J by 4 bases, with 4 bases of the junction left unmatched. CDR3 coding DNA: TGTGCCAGCAGCACGGGACTAGCGGAATACAATGAGCAGTTCTTC. Protein: CASSTGLAEYNEQFF.

The chain has TRBV19 and TRBJ2-7; 7 nucleotides align to TRBD1. The V and J ends lost 4 bases and 2 bases, in that order; junction bases with no gene match: 5. Looked up from germline, CDR1 is LNHDA and CDR2 is SQIVND (reference sequence). This CDR3 has 14 amino acids. The CDR3 protein is CASSTAGGTYEQYF. The CDR3 bases are TGTGCCAGTAGTACCGCAGGGGGAACCTACGAGCAGTACTTC.

The chain recombines TRBV6-2 or TRBV6-3 with TRBJ2-1; the match to TRBD1 covers 11 bases. The CDR3 contains 15 residues. The germline CDR1 and CDR2 sequences are MNHEY and SVGEGT. The ends lost 4 bases at V and 4 bases at J; junction bases unmatched: 3. CDR3 region: CASSLGDRGYNEQFF. CDR3 nucleotides: TGTGCCAGCAGTTTGGGGGACAGGGGGTACAATGAGCAGTTCTTC.